This T cell receptor (beta chain) was sequenced in a study of T cell responses to AZD1222 COVID-19 vaccine. Notes on the study in general: Within unmutated variant regions lay the reported targets of nearly half of spike-specific TCRs.

This clone occurred a few times. Its target is not known. Sequencing used immunoSEQ multiplex PCR; TCRdb keeps in-frame clones, though not all of them. In the table there are 180,000 or so clones, around 89% of which are singletons. CDR3 size: 11 residues. CDR1 is MNHEY, CDR2 SVGAGI, per germline. V lost 6 bases and J lost 7, with 9 bases in between. The clonotype originates from an adult who received the AZD1222 COVID-19 vaccine. The input for sequencing was peripheral blood, taken 28 days after the second AZD1222 dose. This chain joins TRBV6-5 and TRBJ1-2; the D is unclear. The CDR3 sequence: CASSKPGGYTF. DNA of the CDR3: TGTGCCAGCAGCAAACCAGGTGGCTACACCTTC.